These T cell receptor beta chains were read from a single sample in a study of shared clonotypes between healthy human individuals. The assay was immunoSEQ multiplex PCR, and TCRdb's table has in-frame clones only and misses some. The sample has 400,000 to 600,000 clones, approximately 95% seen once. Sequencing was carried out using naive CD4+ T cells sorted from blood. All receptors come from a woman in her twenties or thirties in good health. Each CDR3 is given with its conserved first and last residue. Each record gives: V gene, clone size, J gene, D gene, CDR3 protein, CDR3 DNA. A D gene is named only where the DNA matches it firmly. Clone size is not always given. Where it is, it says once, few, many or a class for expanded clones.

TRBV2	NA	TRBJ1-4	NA	CASSEQGLGEKLFF	TGTGCCAGCAGTGAACAGGGGTTAGGGGAAAAACTGTTTTTT
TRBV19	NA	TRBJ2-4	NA	CASSILQARGKNIQYF	TGTGCCAGTAGTATTCTTCAGGCTAGGGGCAAAAACATTCAGTACTTC
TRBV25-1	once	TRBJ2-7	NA	CASSDQGYEQYF	TGTGCCAGCAGCGATCAAGGCTACGAGCAGTACTTC
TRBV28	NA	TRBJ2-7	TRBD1	CASSLSGTGNYEQYF	TGTGCCAGCAGTTTATCCGGGACAGGCAACTACGAGCAGTACTTC
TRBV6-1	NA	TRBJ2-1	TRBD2	CASSESVGAGGNNEQFF	TGTGCCAGCAGTGAAAGTGTGGGGGCGGGAGGGAACAATGAGCAGTTCTTC
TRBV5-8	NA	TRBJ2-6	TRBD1	CASSFGTASGANVLTF	TGTGCCAGCAGCTTCGGGACAGCCTCTGGGGCCAACGTCCTGACTTTC
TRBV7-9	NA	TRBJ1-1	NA	CASSLVAVEEAFF	TGTGCCAGCAGCTTAGTGGCAGTTGAAGAAGCTTTCTTT
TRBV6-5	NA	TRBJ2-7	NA	CASSLTGNYEQYF	TGTGCCAGCAGTTTAACAGGGAATTACGAGCAGTACTTC
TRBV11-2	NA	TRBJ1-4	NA	CASSLSTGDPREKLFF	TGTGCCAGCAGCTTATCTACAGGCGACCCCAGGGAAAAACTGTTTTTT
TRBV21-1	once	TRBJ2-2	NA	CASSKAHAKTSSKNTGELFF	TGTGCCAGCAGCAAAGCGCATGCCAAAACTAGCTCCAAGAACACCGGGGAGCTGTTTTTT
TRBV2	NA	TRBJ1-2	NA	CASSEVGYSYTF	TGTGCCAGCAGTGAAGTAGGTTACTCCTACACCTTC
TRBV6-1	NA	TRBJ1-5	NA	CASSEAAANQPQHF	TGTGCCAGCAGTGAAGCTGCAGCAAATCAGCCCCAGCATTTT
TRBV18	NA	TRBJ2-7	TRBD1	CASSPGQPSYEQYF	TGTGCCAGCTCGCCGGGACAGCCTTCCTACGAGCAGTACTTC
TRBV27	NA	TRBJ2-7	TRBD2	CASMGSSGSIWEQYF	TGTGCCAGCATGGGGTCTAGCGGGAGTATCTGGGAGCAGTACTTC
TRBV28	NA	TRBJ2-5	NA	CASREGSAREEQYF	TGTGCCAGCAGAGAAGGCAGCGCCAGGGAAGAGCAGTACTTC
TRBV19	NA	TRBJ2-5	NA	CASSIVGSPSVQYF	TGTGCCAGTAGTATAGTAGGCAGCCCTTCGGTGCAGTACTTC
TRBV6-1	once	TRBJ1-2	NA	CASTLGAQTYGYTF	TGTGCCAGCACCTTGGGGGCACAGACTTATGGCTACACCTTC